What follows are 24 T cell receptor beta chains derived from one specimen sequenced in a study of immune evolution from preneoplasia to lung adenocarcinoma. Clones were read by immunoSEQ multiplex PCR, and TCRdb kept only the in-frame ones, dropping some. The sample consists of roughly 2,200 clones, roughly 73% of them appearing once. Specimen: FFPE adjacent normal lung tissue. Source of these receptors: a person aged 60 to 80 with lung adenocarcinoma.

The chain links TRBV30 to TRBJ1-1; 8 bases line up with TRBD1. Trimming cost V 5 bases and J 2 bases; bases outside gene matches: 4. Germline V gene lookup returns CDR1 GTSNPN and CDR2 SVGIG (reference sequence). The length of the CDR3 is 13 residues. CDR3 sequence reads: CAWGGQGNTEAFF. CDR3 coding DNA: TGTGCCTGGGGCGGACAGGGCAACACTGAAGCTTTCTTT.

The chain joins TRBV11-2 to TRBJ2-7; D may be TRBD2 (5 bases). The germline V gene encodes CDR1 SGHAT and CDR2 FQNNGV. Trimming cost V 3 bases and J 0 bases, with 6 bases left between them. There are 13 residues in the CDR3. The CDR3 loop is CASSFGGSYEQYF. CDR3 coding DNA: TGTGCCAGCAGCTTTGGAGGCTCCTACGAGCAGTACTTC.

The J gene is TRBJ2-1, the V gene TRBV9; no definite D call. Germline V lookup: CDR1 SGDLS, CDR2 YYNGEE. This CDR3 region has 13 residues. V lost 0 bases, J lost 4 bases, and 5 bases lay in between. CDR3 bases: TGTGCCAGCAGCGTAGCTACATACAATGAGCAGTTCTTC. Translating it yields CASSVATYNEQFF. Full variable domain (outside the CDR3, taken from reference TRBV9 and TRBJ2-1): DSGVTQTPKHLITATGQRVTLRCSPRSGDLSVYWYQQSLDQGLQFLIQYYNGEERAKGNILERFSAQQFPDLHSELNLSSLELGDSALYFCASSVATYNEQFFGPGTRLTVL.

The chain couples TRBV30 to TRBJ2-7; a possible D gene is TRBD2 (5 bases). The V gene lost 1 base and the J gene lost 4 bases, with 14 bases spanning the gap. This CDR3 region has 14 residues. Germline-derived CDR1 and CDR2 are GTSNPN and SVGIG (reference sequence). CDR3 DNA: TGTGCCTGGAGTGCGGACTCGACTTTATACGAGCAGTACTTC. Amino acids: CAWSADSTLYEQYF.

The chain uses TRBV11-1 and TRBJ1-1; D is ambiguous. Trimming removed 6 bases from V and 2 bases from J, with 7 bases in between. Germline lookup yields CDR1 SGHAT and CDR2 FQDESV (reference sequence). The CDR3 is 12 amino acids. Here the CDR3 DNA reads TGTGCCAGCAGTCAAGATAACACTGAAGCTTTCTTT. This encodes CASSQDNTEAFF.

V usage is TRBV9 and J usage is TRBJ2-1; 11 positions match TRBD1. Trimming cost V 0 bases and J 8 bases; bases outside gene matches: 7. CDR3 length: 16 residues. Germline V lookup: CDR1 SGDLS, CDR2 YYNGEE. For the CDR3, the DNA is TGTGCCAGCAGCGTAGGGCCGGGACAGGGGGTAGATGAGCAGTTCTTC. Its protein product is CASSVGPGQGVDEQFF.

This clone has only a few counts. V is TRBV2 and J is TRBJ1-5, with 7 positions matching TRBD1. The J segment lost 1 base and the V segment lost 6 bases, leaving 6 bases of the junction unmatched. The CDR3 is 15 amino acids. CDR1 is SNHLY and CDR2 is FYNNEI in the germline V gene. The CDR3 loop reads CASRADRRSNQPQHF. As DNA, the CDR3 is TGTGCCAGCAGGGCGGACAGGAGAAGCAATCAGCCCCAGCATTTT.

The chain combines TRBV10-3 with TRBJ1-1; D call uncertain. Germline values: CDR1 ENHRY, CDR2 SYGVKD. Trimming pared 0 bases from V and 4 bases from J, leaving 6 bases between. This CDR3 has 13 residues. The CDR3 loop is CAISESSPTEAFF. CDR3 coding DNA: TGTGCCATCAGTGAGTCCAGCCCCACTGAAGCTTTCTTT.

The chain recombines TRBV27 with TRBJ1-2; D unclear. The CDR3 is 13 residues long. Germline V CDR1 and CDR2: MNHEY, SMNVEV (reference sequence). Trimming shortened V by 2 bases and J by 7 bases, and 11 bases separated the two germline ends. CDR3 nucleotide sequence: TGTGCCAGCAGTTTAGGAGGGCTCAGTGGCTACACCTTC. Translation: CASSLGGLSGYTF.

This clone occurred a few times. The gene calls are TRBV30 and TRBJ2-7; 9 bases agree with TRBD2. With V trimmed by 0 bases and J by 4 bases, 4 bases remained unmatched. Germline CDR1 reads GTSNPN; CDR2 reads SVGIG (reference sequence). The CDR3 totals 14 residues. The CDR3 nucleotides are TGTGCCTGGAGTGTTTCGACTAGCGGTTACGAGCAGTACTTC. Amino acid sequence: CAWSVSTSGYEQYF.

Here the CDR3 DNA reads TGTGCCAGCAGCTTAACCCAGGGGGCCAATGAGCAGTTCTTC. Protein: CASSLTQGANEQFF. The chain employs TRBV7-3 and TRBJ2-1; 8 nucleotides agree with TRBD1. CDR3 length: 14 residues. Looked up from germline, CDR1 is SGHTA and CDR2 is FQGTGA. V dropped 0 bases and J dropped 6; count of bases not matched to a gene: 1.

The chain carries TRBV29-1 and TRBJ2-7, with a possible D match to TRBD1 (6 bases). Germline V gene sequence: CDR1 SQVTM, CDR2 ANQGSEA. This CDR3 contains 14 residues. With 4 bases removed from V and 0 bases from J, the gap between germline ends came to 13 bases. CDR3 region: CSVGVGGSSYEQYF. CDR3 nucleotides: TGCAGCGTTGGGGTAGGGGGAAGCTCCTACGAGCAGTACTTC.

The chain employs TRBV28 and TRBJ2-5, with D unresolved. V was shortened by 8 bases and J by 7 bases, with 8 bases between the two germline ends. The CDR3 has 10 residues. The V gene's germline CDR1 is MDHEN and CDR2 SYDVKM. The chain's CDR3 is CASSRGTQYF. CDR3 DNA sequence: TGTGCCAGCTCACGAGGGACCCAGTACTTC.

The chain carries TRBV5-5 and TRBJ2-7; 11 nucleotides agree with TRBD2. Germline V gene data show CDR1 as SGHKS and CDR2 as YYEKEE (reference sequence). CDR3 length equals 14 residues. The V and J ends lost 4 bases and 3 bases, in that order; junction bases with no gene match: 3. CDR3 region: CASSLTSGDYEQYF. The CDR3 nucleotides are TGTGCCAGCAGCCTGACTAGCGGGGACTACGAGCAGTACTTC.

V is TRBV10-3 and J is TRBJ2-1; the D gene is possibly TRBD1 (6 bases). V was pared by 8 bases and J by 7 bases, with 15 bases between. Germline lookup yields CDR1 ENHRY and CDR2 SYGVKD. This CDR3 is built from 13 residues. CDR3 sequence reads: CAIGQGIGNEQFF. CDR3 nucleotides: TGTGCCATCGGGCAGGGGATAGGAAATGAGCAGTTCTTC.

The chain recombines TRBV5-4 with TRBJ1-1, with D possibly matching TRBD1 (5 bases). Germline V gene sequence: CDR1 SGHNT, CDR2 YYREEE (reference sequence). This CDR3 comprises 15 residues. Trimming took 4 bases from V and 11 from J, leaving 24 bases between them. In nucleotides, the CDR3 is TGTGCCAGCAGCATCGGGGGAGGGTCTTTCGATCCGGCTTTCTTT. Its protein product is CASSIGGGSFDPAFF.

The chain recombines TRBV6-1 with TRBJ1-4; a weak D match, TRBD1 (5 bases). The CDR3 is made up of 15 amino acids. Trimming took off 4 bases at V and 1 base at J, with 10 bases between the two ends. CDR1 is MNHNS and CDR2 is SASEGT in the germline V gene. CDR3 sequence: CASSGQGITNEKLFF. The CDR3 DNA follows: TGTGCCAGCAGTGGGCAGGGAATAACTAATGAAAAACTGTTTTTT.

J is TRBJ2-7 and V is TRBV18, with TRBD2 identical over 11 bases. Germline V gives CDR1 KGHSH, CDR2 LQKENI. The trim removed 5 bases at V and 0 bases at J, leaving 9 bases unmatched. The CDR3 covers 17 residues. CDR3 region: CASSVSGTSGPSYEQYF. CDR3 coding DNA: TGTGCCAGCTCAGTGTCCGGGACTAGCGGACCCTCCTACGAGCAGTACTTC.

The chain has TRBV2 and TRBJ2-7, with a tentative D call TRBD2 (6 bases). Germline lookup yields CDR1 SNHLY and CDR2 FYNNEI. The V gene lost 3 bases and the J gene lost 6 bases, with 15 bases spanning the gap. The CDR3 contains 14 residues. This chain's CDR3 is CASSDGTGFVEQYF. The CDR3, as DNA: TGTGCCAGCAGTGATGGGACTGGTTTCGTCGAGCAGTACTTC. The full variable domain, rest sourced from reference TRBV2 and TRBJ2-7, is EPEVTQTPSHQVTQMGQEVILRCVPISNHLYFYWYRQILGQKVEFLVSFYNNEISEKSEIFDDQFSVERPDGSNFTLKIRSTKLEDSAMYFCASSDGTGFVEQYFGPGTRLTVT.

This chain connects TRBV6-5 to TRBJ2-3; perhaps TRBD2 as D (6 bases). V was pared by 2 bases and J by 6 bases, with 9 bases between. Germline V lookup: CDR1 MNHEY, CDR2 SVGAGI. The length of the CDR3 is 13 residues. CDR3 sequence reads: CASSYGGWDTQYF. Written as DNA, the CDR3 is TGTGCCAGCAGTTACGGGGGGTGGGATACGCAGTATTTT.

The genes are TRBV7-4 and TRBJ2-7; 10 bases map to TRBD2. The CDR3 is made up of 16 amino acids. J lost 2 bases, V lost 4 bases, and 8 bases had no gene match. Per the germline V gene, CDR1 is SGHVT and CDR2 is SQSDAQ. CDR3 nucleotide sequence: TGTGCCAGCAGCTCCGCCCCTAGCGGGGGACCCTACGAGCAGTACTTC. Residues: CASSSAPSGGPYEQYF.

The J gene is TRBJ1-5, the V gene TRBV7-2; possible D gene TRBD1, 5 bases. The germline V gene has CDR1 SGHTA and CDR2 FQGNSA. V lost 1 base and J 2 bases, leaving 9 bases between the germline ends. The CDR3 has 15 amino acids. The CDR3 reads CASSLVGPGNQPQHF. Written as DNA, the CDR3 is TGTGCCAGCAGCTTAGTGGGACCGGGCAATCAGCCCCAGCATTTT.

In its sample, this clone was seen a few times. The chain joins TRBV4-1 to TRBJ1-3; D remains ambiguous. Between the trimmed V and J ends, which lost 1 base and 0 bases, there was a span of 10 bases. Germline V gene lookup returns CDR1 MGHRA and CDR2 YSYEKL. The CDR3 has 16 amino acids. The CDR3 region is CASSQGGWVSGNTIYF. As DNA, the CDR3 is TGCGCCAGCAGCCAAGGAGGTTGGGTCTCTGGAAACACCATATATTTT.

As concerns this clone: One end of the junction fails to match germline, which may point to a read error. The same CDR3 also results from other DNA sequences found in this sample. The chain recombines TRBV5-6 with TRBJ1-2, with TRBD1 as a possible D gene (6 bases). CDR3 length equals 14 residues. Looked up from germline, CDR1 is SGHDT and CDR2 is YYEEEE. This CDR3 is CASSLFRGNYGYTF. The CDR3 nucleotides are TGTGCCAGCAGCTTGTTCAGGGGAAACTATGGATACACCTTC.